The clone carrying this T cell receptor (beta chain) was recorded only once. As yet, its antigen is unknown. These data belong to a study of T cell responses to AZD1222 COVID-19 vaccine. Broader study findings: Variant regions that are unmutated are reportedly the target of nearly half of spike-specific TCRs. Mostly white British, mostly female donors; authors suggested clonal diversity may be underestimated.

Germline V gives CDR1 MGHDK, CDR2 SYGVNS. V was cut by 1 base and J by 8 bases, with 12 bases left in between. The CDR3 covers 15 residues. Only in-frame clones appear in the TCRdb table, and some are missing; sequencing was by immunoSEQ multiplex PCR. The table has approximately 170,000 clones, about 91% seen once. The V call is TRBV25-1, the J call TRBJ1-6, with D tentatively TRBD1 (5 bases). The clonotype originates from an adult who received the AZD1222 COVID-19 vaccine. This specimen was peripheral blood, taken 28 days after the second AZD1222 dose. The CDR3 DNA sequence: TGTGCCAGCAGTGAATCCGAGGGGTACGATTCACCCCTCCACTTT. The encoded protein is CASSESEGYDSPLHF.